These 15 T cell receptor delta chains were all obtained from the same sample, sequenced in a study of gamma delta lymphoproliferative disorders and STAT genes. Genomic DNA from isolated PBMCs served as the sequencing template. TCRdb reran clone calling via CATT on the multiplex PCR reads. The sample has roughly 3,100 delta-chain clones; 1.1% are singletons. The material sequenced was blood. The receptor set was obtained from a human donor in good health.

Details on this clone: A single base is all that separates this from a far larger clone, so a read error is likely. The same CDR3 arises from other DNA sequences in this sample as well. The chain is built from TRDV2 and TRDJ1, with TRDD3 matching over 10 bases. The CDR3 is made up of 17 amino acids. Germline V gives CDR1 GEAIGNYY, CDR2 EKD. CDR3 DNA: TGCGCCTGTGACACCGAGTCCCGTACTGGGGGATCCGATAAACTCATCTTT. It codes for CACDTESRTGGSDKLIF.

There are a few counts of this clone. The TCRdb protein comes from a much larger clone and disagrees with this DNA's translation at residue 11, likely due to a read error; the protein given here is derived from the DNA. This chain uses TRDV2 with TRDJ3; 10 positions match TRDD3. Germline V gene data show CDR1 as GEAIGNYY and CDR2 as EKD. The V and J ends lost 3 bases and 2 bases, in that order; junction bases with no gene match: 9. This CDR3 comprises 19 residues. The CDR3 bases are TGTGCCTGTGACGGCATGGGGGATACCCCAGCCTGGGACACCCGACAGATGTTTTTC. The encoded protein is CACDGMGDTPAWDTRQMFF.

This clone was seen only a few times. This DNA translates differently at residue 3 from the TCRdb protein, which is that of a much larger clone; a read error is likely, and the protein shown is the DNA's own translation. This chain links TRDV1 with TRDJ1; D may be TRDD2 or TRDD3 (6 bases each). Germline V lookup: CDR1 TSWWSYY, CDR2 QGS. CDR3 length: 15 residues. The CDR3 sequence is CAPGDHFLESDKLIF. The CDR3 coding sequence is TGTGCTCCTGGGGATCATTTCCTAGAGAGCGATAAACTCATCTTT.

Only a few counts were recorded for this clone. With only one base between it and a far larger clone, this is likely a read error. Other DNA variants within this sample encode the same CDR3. The chain recombines TRDV2 with TRDJ1; TRDD3 aligns across 11 bases. Germline V gene data show CDR1 as GEAIGNYY and CDR2 as EKD. The CDR3 extends over 16 amino acids. Losses at the gene ends were 1 base for V and 3 bases for J; bases not matched to a gene: 6. CDR3 sequence: CACDTPLGDTPDKLIF. The CDR3 bases are TGTGCCTGTGACACACCCCTGGGGGATACTCCCGATAAACTCATCTTT.

A few counts support this clone. A far larger clone is one nucleotide away, so this likely arose from a read error. At the DNA level, this CDR3 is encoded by other sequences in the same sample as well. The chain has TRDV2 and TRDJ3; D unclear. Germline V gene data show CDR1 as GEAIGNYY and CDR2 as EKD. This CDR3 is 16 amino acids long. Trimming left V 3 bases short and J 0 bases short, with 8 bases between. CDR3: CACDLVSSWDTRQMFF. DNA for the CDR3: TGTGCCTGTGACTTGGTTAGCTCCTGGGACACCCGACAGATGTTTTTC.

Turning to this clone: A far larger clone is a single base away, which makes a read error likely. The same CDR3 is also encoded by other DNA sequences in this sample. The CDR3 spells CACDTAGGDSWDTRQMFF. The CDR3 region has the DNA TGTGCCTGTGACACCGCGGGGGGGGACTCCTGGGACACCCGACAGATGTTTTTC. The chain uses TRDV2 and TRDJ3, with D possibly TRDD3 on 6 matching bases. V lost 0 bases to trimming and J lost 0 bases, with 11 bases between them. The germline CDR1 and CDR2 sequences are GEAIGNYY and EKD. CDR3 length: 18 amino acids.

To note about this clone: The protein in TCRdb stems from a much larger clone and differs at residue 12 from this DNA's translation, likely a read error; here the protein is translated from the DNA. This sequence joins TRDV2 and TRDJ1; 12 bases are shared with TRDD3. The CDR3 consists of 18 residues. Germline V CDR1 and CDR2: GEAIGNYY, EKD. Trimming took 0 bases from V and 2 from J; bases not matched to a gene: 9. CDR3 DNA sequence: TGTGCCTGTGACACCTTGCTGGGGGATACGGAAGGAACCGATAAACTCATCTTT. Residues: CACDTLLGDTEGTDKLIF.

In its sample, this clone was seen a few times. The mismatch at residue 7 between this DNA's translation and the TCRdb protein of a much larger clone likely reflects a read error; the protein shown is translated from the DNA. This sample also contains other DNA sequences that code for the same CDR3. The J gene is TRDJ1, the V gene TRDV2, with 7 bases aligning to TRDD3. Germline V CDR1 and CDR2: GEAIGNYY, EKD. Germline trimming cut 3 bases from V and 7 bases from J; bases unmatched to any gene: 10. The CDR3 length is 14 residues. CDR3 sequence reads: CACDALRDTGKLIF. CDR3 nucleotides: TGTGCCTGTGACGCCCTGAGGGATACTGGTAAACTCATCTTT.

In regard to this clone: Only one base separates this from a far larger clonotype, so it likely reflects a read error. Other nucleotide sequences in the sample specify the same CDR3. The rearrangement links TRDV2 to TRDJ3; 12 bases map to TRDD3. Unmatched junction bases numbered 14, after V lost 4 bases and J lost 2 bases. The CDR3 runs 21 residues. Germline loops: CDR1 GEAIGNYY, CDR2 EKD. This chain's CDR3 is CACDLVELGDTTAWDTRQMFF. DNA for the CDR3: TGTGCCTGTGATTTGGTTGAACTGGGGGATACTACGGCCTGGGACACCCGACAGATGTTTTTC.

The chain couples TRDV2 to TRDJ1, with 10 positions matching TRDD3. Per the germline V gene, CDR1 is GEAIGNYY and CDR2 is EKD. This CDR3 contains 19 residues. J was trimmed by 0 bases and V by 1 base; bases with no gene match: 13. CDR3 protein: CACDTRVLGDPIDTDKLIF. The CDR3 bases are TGTGCCTGTGACACACGCGTACTGGGGGATCCCATTGACACCGATAAACTCATCTTT.

On this clone: For this DNA, TCRdb reports the protein of a much larger clone, which diverges at residue 6, most likely from a read error; the protein presented here is translated directly from the DNA. The V gene is TRDV2, the J gene TRDJ1; 8 bases match TRDD3. This CDR3 has 17 amino acids. V was clipped by 0 bases and J by 0 bases; unmatched bases: 8. The germline CDR1 and CDR2 sequences are GEAIGNYY and EKD. The chain's CDR3 is CACDTPLGAGYTDKLIF. CDR3 in DNA: TGTGCCTGTGACACCCCACTGGGGGCTGGTTACACCGATAAACTCATCTTT.

This chain links TRDV1 with TRDJ1; D perhaps matches TRDD3 (9 bases). CDR1 TSWWSYY and CDR2 QGS come from the germline V gene. The CDR3 has 25 amino acids. V dropped 5 bases and J dropped 1 base, with 44 bases sitting between them. The CDR3 coding sequence is TGTGCTCTTGGGACCCACTTCCTACGGGGTTATACTGGGGATACGCGTATCCCGGGCACCGATAAACTCATCTTT. It yields the protein CALGTHFLRGYTGDTRIPGTDKLIF.

A remark on this clone: The likely explanation is a read error, given a far larger clone one base away. This CDR3 is also generated by other DNA sequences in the sample. The V and J genes are TRDV2 and TRDJ1; 10 bases are shared with TRDD3. Germline values: CDR1 GEAIGNYY, CDR2 EKD. The CDR3 runs to 18 residues. CDR3 residues: CACDPIGGYSLDTDKLIF. CDR3 in DNA: TGTGCCTGTGACCCTATTGGGGGATACTCGTTGGACACCGATAAACTTATCTTT.

In its sample, this clone is medium-sized. The same CDR3 also results from other DNA sequences found in this sample. This rearrangement joins TRDV3 to TRDJ1, with TRDD3 identical over 12 bases. Losses at the gene ends were 2 bases for V and 5 bases for J; bases not matched to a gene: 12. This CDR3 contains 16 residues. In germline, CDR1 is TVYSNPD, CDR2 GDNSRS (reference sequence). CDR3 loop: CAFFSAPLGDTDKLIF. Written as DNA, the CDR3 is TGTGCCTTTTTCTCGGCCCCACTGGGGGATACAGATAAACTCATCTTT. Supplemented by reference TRDV3 and TRDJ1, the full variable domain reads CDKVTQSSPDQTVASGSEVVLLCTYDTVYSNPDLFWYRIRPDYSFQFVFYGDNSRSEGADFTQGRFSVKHILTQKAFHLVISPVRTEDSATYYCAFFSAPLGDTDKLIFGKGTRVTVEP.

Note on this clone: A far larger clone is off by one base, so a read error is likely. The sample contains more than one DNA sequence encoding this CDR3. This chain connects TRDV2 to TRDJ3; 11 bases are a match to TRDD3. This CDR3 region has 21 residues. Germline V gene lookup returns CDR1 GEAIGNYY and CDR2 EKD. With V trimmed by 3 bases and J by 2 bases, 14 bases remained unmatched. The CDR3 region has the DNA TGTGCCTGTGACTTGGTTGAGCTGGGGGATACTACGGCCTGGGACACCCGACAGATGTTTTTC. Translation: CACDLVELGDTTAWDTRQMFF.